This T cell receptor (beta chain) was identified in a study of lymphopenia after photon versus proton radiotherapy. The CDR3 totals 11 residues. The V end was cut by 3 bases, the J end by 13 bases, with 10 bases between. From germline, CDR1 is SEHNR and CDR2 FQNEAQ (reference sequence). Some clones are missing from TCRdb's copy, which holds only in-frame ones; the method was immunoSEQ multiplex PCR. Of about 65,000 clones in the sample, approximately 87% were seen once. Source: peripheral blood, taken from a patient treated with proton-based radiotherapy. The source of this sequence is a man of 80 years or more with esophageal cancer. The V and J genes are TRBV7-9 and TRBJ2-1, with D maybe TRBD2 (5 bases). CDR3 coding DNA: TGTGCCAGCAGCTTCCAAGCGGAACAGTTCTTC. Protein: CASSFQAEQFF.